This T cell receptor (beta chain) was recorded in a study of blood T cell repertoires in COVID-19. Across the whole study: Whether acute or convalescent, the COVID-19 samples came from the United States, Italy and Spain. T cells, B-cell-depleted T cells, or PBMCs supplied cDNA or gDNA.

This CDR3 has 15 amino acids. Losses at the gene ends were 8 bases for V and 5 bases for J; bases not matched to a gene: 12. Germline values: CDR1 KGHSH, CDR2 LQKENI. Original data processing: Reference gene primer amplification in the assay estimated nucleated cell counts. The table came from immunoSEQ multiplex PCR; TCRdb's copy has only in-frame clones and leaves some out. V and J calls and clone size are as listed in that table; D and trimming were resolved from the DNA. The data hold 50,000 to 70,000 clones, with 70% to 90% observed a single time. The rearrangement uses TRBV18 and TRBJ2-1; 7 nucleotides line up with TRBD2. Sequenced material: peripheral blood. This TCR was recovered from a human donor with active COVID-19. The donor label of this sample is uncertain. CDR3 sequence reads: CASQGGPTPNNEQFF. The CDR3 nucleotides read TGTGCCAGCCAGGGAGGGCCTACCCCAAACAATGAGCAGTTCTTC.